One T cell receptor (beta chain) is described in this entry. Primers included in the PCR were 60 Vbeta and 13 Jbeta primers. Profiled with immunoSEQ multiplex PCR; TCRdb holds only in-frame clones, not every one. The table lists approximately 140,000 clones, roughly three quarters of them singletons, with approximately 0.97% in the top ten. The data originate from a study of cytomegalovirus exposure and HLA in healthy donors. Looked up from germline, CDR1 is SEHNR and CDR2 is FQNEAQ (reference sequence). The CDR3 sequence is 13 residues long. V shed 6 bases and J 5 bases; nucleotides not matched to a gene: 5.

This chain connects TRBV7-9 to TRBJ2-7, with 9 bases lining up with TRBD1. This TCR was sampled from a man between 18 and 35 years old in good health and CMV-seronegative. Sequencing was carried out using PBMCs. This chain's CDR3 is CASSQGTGNEQYF. CDR3 nucleotide sequence: TGTGCCAGCAGTCAAGGGACAGGGAACGAGCAGTACTTC.